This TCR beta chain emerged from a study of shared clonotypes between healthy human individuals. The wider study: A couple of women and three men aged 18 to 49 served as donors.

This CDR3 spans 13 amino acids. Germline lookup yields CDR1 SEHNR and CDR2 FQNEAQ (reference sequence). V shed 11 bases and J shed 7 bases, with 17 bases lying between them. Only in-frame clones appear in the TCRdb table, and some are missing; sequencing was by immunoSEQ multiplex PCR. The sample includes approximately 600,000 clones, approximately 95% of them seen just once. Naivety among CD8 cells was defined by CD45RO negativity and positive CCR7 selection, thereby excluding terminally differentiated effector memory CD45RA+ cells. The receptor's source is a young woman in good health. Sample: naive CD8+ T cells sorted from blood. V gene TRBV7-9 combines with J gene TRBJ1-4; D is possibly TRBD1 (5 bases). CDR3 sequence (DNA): TGTGCCGGCACAGGAGGTCTGCGTGAAAAACTGTTTTTT. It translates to CAGTGGLREKLFF.